The 23 T cell receptor beta chains given below trace back to one sample, sequenced in a study of human thymus T cells. Assay: immunoSEQ multiplex PCR; the TCRdb copy retains only in-frame clones and omits some. The sample has 45,000 to 50,000 clones; 85% to 95% are singletons. The source material was blood. Source of these receptors: a girl under three years old with a congenital heart defect but otherwise immunologically healthy.

The chain recombines TRBV9 with TRBJ2-1; 9 bases line up with TRBD1. The CDR3 has 16 residues. The trim removed 0 bases at V and 5 bases at J, leaving 6 bases unmatched. The germline CDR1 and CDR2 sequences are SGDLS and YYNGEE. CDR3 sequence (DNA): TGTGCCAGCAGCGTAGCTGGGGACAGGGTACACAATGAGCAGTTCTTC. It is translated as CASSVAGDRVHNEQFF.

DNA of the CDR3: TGTGCCAGCAGTTACGGGGTTAGCAGGTATGAGCAGTTCTTC. It is translated as CASSYGVSRYEQFF. The V and J genes are TRBV6-6 and TRBJ2-1, with D hard to call. CDR1 is MNHNY, CDR2 SVGAGI, per germline (reference sequence). Between the trimmed V and J ends, which lost 2 bases and 8 bases, there was a span of 13 bases. The CDR3 spans 14 residues.

This sequence joins TRBV5-5 and TRBJ2-7, with 10 bases matching TRBD1. There are 18 residues in the CDR3. CDR1 is SGHKS, CDR2 YYEKEE, per germline (reference sequence). V lost 4 bases and J lost 0; bases outside the gene matches: 13. The CDR3 nucleotides are TGTGCCAGCAGCATCCGGGACAGGGGTCCTTTAAGCTCCTACGAGCAGTACTTC. This translates into CASSIRDRGPLSSYEQYF. The whole variable domain, remainder taken from reference TRBV5-5 and TRBJ2-7, is DAGVTQSPTHLIKTRGQQVTLRCSPISGHKSVSWYQQVLGQGPQFIFQYYEKEERGRGNFPDRFSARQFPNYSSELNVNALLLGDSALYLCASSIRDRGPLSSYEQYFGPGTRLTVT.

This chain joins TRBV19 and TRBJ1-1, with D perhaps TRBD1 (5 bases). The CDR3 runs to 13 residues. The germline V gene encodes CDR1 LNHDA and CDR2 SQIVND (reference sequence). With 1 base removed from V and 4 bases from J, the gap between germline ends came to 7 bases. The CDR3 DNA sequence: TGTGCCAGTAGTATAGGGGGGAGCACTGAAGCTTTCTTT. Its protein is CASSIGGSTEAFF. The full variable domain, with the rest looked up from reference TRBV19 and TRBJ1-1, is DGGITQSPKYLFRKEGQNVTLSCEQNLNHDAMYWYRQDPGQGLRLIYYSQIVNDFQKGDIAEGYSVSREKKESFPLTVTSAQKNPTAFYLCASSIGGSTEAFFGQGTRLTVV.

This sequence joins TRBV7-2 and TRBJ2-5, with 8 positions matching TRBD1. The CDR3 length is 19 residues. The V and J ends lost 3 bases and 2 bases, in that order; junction bases with no gene match: 17. CDR1 is SGHTA and CDR2 is FQGNSA in the germline V gene. CDR3 loop: CASSLGPGGSGIRQETQYF. CDR3 DNA sequence: TGTGCCAGCAGCTTGGGGCCAGGGGGCTCGGGGATAAGACAAGAGACCCAGTACTTC. The whole variable domain, filled in from reference TRBV7-2 and TRBJ2-5, reads GAGVSQSPSNKVTEKGKDVELRCDPISGHTALYWYRQSLGQGLEFLIYFQGNSAPDKSGLPSDRFSAERTGGSVSTLTIQRTQQEDSAVYLCASSLGPGGSGIRQETQYFGPGTRLLVL.

This chain joins TRBV4-2 and TRBJ2-1, with 10 bases lining up with TRBD2. V gave up 3 bases and J gave up 7 bases; unmatched junction bases: 6. The CDR3 sequence is 15 residues long. CDR1 and CDR2 from the germline V gene are LGHNA and YNFKEQ. The CDR3 region is CASSQAASGSNEQFF. The CDR3 DNA follows: TGTGCCAGCAGCCAGGCGGCTAGCGGGAGTAATGAGCAGTTCTTC.

The chain has TRBV9 and TRBJ2-1, with 11 nucleotides matching TRBD2. Trimming took 4 bases from V and 4 from J; bases not matched to a gene: 4. This CDR3 spans 15 amino acids. The germline V gene encodes CDR1 SGDLS and CDR2 YYNGEE. DNA for the CDR3: TGTGCCAGCAGCCGGACTAGCGGGCAGTACAATGAGCAGTTCTTC. Amino acids: CASSRTSGQYNEQFF.

This rearrangement joins TRBV5-1 to TRBJ2-2; 10 nucleotides agree with TRBD2. This CDR3 is 17 amino acids long. Trimming cost V 1 base and J 1 base; bases outside gene matches: 4. From germline, CDR1 is SGHRS and CDR2 YFSETQ. The CDR3 nucleotides read TGCGCCAGCAGCTTGTGGACTAGCGGAGTGAACACCGGGGAGCTGTTTTTT. This sequence encodes CASSLWTSGVNTGELFF.

This rearrangement joins TRBV7-2 to TRBJ1-2; D remains ambiguous. This CDR3 is built from 15 residues. The V gene's germline CDR1 is SGHTA and CDR2 FQGNSA. The V gene lost 5 bases and the J gene lost 0 bases, with 13 bases spanning the gap. The CDR3 region is CASSPRHYPNYGYTF. The CDR3 DNA follows: TGTGCCAGCAGCCCTCGACACTACCCTAACTATGGCTACACCTTC.

This chain joins TRBV10-2 and TRBJ2-2; tentative D call: TRBD1 (6 bases). The V end lost 2 bases, the J end lost 0 bases, and 13 bases lay between the germline ends. The CDR3 is 17 residues long. The germline V gene encodes CDR1 WSHSY and CDR2 SAAADI. CDR3: CASSEKGQPPNTGELFF. CDR3 coding DNA: TGCGCCAGCAGTGAGAAAGGACAGCCACCGAACACCGGGGAGCTGTTTTTT.

The CDR3 DNA reads TGTGCCAGCAGTTTATCACAGAGCTCCTATAATTCACCCCTCCACTTT. Amino acid sequence: CASSLSQSSYNSPLHF. The genes are TRBV27 and TRBJ1-6; no reliable D call. CDR3 length equals 16 residues. The germline V gene has CDR1 MNHEY and CDR2 SMNVEV (reference sequence). V was pared by 0 bases and J by 0 bases, with 6 bases between.

The rearrangement uses TRBV5-1 and TRBJ1-2; no reliable D call. This CDR3 is 15 amino acids long. V was shortened by 1 base and J by 2 bases, with 12 bases between the two germline ends. From germline, CDR1 is SGHRS and CDR2 YFSETQ. CDR3 amino acids: CASSLSPTVNYGYTF. CDR3 nucleotides: TGCGCCAGCAGCTTGAGCCCCACCGTAAACTATGGCTACACCTTC.

V and J are TRBV15 and TRBJ2-1; D uncertain. CDR3 length equals 16 residues. Germline V lookup: CDR1 LNHNV, CDR2 YYDKDF (reference sequence). Trimming removed 1 base at V and 5 bases at J, with 15 bases between. CDR3 sequence: CATSRVPSRKDNEQFF. For the CDR3, the DNA is TGTGCCACCAGCAGAGTCCCCTCGAGGAAGGACAATGAGCAGTTCTTC. The variable domain in full, with the rest retrieved from reference TRBV15 and TRBJ2-1, is DAMVIQNPRYQVTQFGKPVTLSCSQTLNHNVMYWYQQKSSQAPKLLFHYYDKDFNNEADTPDNFQSRRPNTSFCFLDIRSPGLGDTAMYLCATSRVPSRKDNEQFFGPGTRLTVL.

The chain uses TRBV10-1 and TRBJ2-1; D unresolved. CDR1 is WNHNN and CDR2 is SYGVQD in the germline V gene (reference sequence). Trimming took off 2 bases at V and 4 bases at J, with 6 bases between the two ends. This CDR3 has 13 amino acids. The CDR3 region has the DNA TGCGCCAGCAGTGAGGAGTCTTACAATGAGCAGTTCTTC. This translates into CASSEESYNEQFF.

The rearrangement links TRBV18 to TRBJ2-7; a possible D gene is TRBD2 (5 bases). This CDR3 region has 14 residues. CDR1 and CDR2 from the germline V gene are KGHSH and LQKENI. V lost 3 bases and J lost 0, with 9 bases in between. The CDR3 protein is CASSPRRTSYEQYF. DNA of the CDR3: TGTGCCAGCTCACCTAGGAGGACCTCCTACGAGCAGTACTTC.

V usage is TRBV2 and J usage is TRBJ2-7, with 14 nucleotides matching TRBD2. Germline V lookup: CDR1 SNHLY, CDR2 FYNNEI. This CDR3 comprises 20 residues. V dropped 7 bases and J dropped 2; count of bases not matched to a gene: 19. CDR3 sequence: CASISPQGGTSGSRAYEQYF. CDR3 bases: TGTGCCAGCATTTCCCCTCAGGGGGGGACTAGCGGGAGTAGGGCCTACGAGCAGTACTTC.

The chain is built from TRBV4-3 and TRBJ1-2; D uncertain. This CDR3 has 13 residues. Germline V gene data show CDR1 as LGHNA and CDR2 as YSLEER. Between the trimmed V and J ends, which lost 0 bases and 3 bases, there was a span of 5 bases. The CDR3: CASSQDRHYGYTF. CDR3 DNA sequence: TGCGCCAGCAGCCAAGACAGACACTATGGCTACACCTTC.

The chain couples TRBV10-3 to TRBJ2-1, with TRBD1 matching 8 bases. V lost 8 bases, J lost 4 bases, and 1 base stayed unmatched. Germline values: CDR1 ENHRY, CDR2 SYGVKD. The CDR3 loop spans 12 amino acids. The CDR3 is CAIGTGYNEQFF. The CDR3 DNA is TGTGCCATCGGGACAGGTTACAATGAGCAGTTCTTC.

V usage is TRBV7-3 and J usage is TRBJ2-1; 8 bases are a match to TRBD2. V lost 2 bases and J lost 3; bases outside the gene matches: 3. The length of the CDR3 is 15 residues. Germline CDR1 SGHTA, CDR2 FQGTGA. The CDR3 region is CASSLLAGSYNEQFF. The CDR3 DNA is TGTGCCAGCAGCTTACTAGCGGGTAGCTACAATGAGCAGTTCTTC.

The chain is built from TRBV15 and TRBJ1-2; D is undetermined. The ends were cut back, 0 bases at V and 4 bases at J, with 9 bases in the middle. Germline-derived CDR1 and CDR2 are LNHNV and YYDKDF (reference sequence). This CDR3 comprises 14 residues. The CDR3 sequence: CATSRDWGFYGYTF. The DNA of the CDR3 is TGTGCCACCAGCAGAGATTGGGGTTTCTATGGCTACACCTTC.

The chain employs TRBV19 and TRBJ2-2; D gene uncertain. There are 16 residues in the CDR3. The germline V gene encodes CDR1 LNHDA and CDR2 SQIVND (reference sequence). Trimming took 4 bases from V and 0 from J, leaving 12 bases between them. The CDR3 DNA is TGTGCCAGTAGTACCTTCAGCGCGCCGAACACCGGGGAGCTGTTTTTT. Amino acids: CASSTFSAPNTGELFF.

V gene TRBV7-6 combines with J gene TRBJ2-3; TRBD2 agrees at 10 bases. The trim removed 0 bases at V and 5 bases at J, leaving 8 bases unmatched. This CDR3 spans 17 amino acids. Germline-derived CDR1 and CDR2 are SGHVS and FNYEAQ. The CDR3, as DNA: TGTGCCAGCAGCTTAGCGCTACCTAGCGGGAGTAAAGATACGCAGTATTTT. Protein: CASSLALPSGSKDTQYF.

The gene calls are TRBV6-5 and TRBJ2-7; 7 bases align to TRBD2. This CDR3 region has 15 residues. Trimming at V came to 5 bases and at J to 3 bases, leaving 10 bases not matched to a gene. The germline V gene has CDR1 MNHEY and CDR2 SVGAGI. CDR3 protein: CASSPLEGGFYEQYF. The CDR3 DNA reads as TGTGCCAGCAGTCCCCTGGAGGGAGGGTTCTACGAGCAGTACTTC.